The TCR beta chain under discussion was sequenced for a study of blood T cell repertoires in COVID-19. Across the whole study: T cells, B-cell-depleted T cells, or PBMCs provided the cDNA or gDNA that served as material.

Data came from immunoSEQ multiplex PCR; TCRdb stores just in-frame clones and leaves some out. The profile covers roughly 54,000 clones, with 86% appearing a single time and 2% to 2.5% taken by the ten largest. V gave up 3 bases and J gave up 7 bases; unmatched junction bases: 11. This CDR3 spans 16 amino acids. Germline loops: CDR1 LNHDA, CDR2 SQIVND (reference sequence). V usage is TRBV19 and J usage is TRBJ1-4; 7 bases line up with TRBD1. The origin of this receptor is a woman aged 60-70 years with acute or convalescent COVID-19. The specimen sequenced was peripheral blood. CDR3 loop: CASSMTGTARSEKLFF. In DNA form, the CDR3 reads TGTGCCAGTAGTATGACCGGGACAGCGAGGAGTGAAAAACTGTTTTTT.